Below, 20 T cell receptor beta chains from the same sample are listed, as sequenced in a study of T-cell reconstitution after alpha-beta-depleted transplantation in children. Preparation of the TCRbeta library involved a method that used unique molecular identifiers. Using its own MiXCR run on the PCR reads, TCRdb lists one record per CDR3 protein. The sample lists 300,000 to 400,000 distinct CDR3 sequences; 13% were seen once. The input for sequencing was PBMCs, taken from the stem cell graft. The receptors derive from a human donor who donated a stem cell graft to a child with Fanconi anemia.

The J gene is TRBJ1-2, the V gene TRBV12-3 or TRBV12-4; 9 bases are a match to TRBD1. Trimming removed 5 bases from V and 2 bases from J; junction bases left unmatched: 6. This CDR3 comprises 15 residues. CDR3 nucleotides: TGTGCCAGCAGTCCTCTCGGGACAGGGAACTATGGCTACACCTTC. Translating it yields CASSPLGTGNYGYTF.

V is TRBV5-6 and J is TRBJ2-3; 8 nucleotides align to TRBD1. Germline CDR1 is SGHDT and CDR2 is YYEEEE. The CDR3 runs to 17 residues. J lost 5 bases, V lost 2 bases, and 13 bases had no gene match. CDR3: CASSLSDRAETVDTQYF. CDR3 coding DNA: TGTGCCAGCAGCTTATCGGACAGGGCCGAAACAGTAGATACGCAGTATTTT.

The chain employs TRBV7-8 and TRBJ2-5; no definite D call. Per the germline V gene, CDR1 is SGHVS and CDR2 is FQNEAQ. The V end lost 5 bases, the J end lost 2 bases, and 12 bases lay between the germline ends. This CDR3 has 14 residues. In DNA form, the CDR3 reads TGTGCCAGCAGCCCGCTGTGGTCGCAAGAGACCCAGTACTTC. Translating gives CASSPLWSQETQYF.

This clonotype has a count of ten or more. The chain recombines TRBV7-8 with TRBJ1-5; unclear D gene. Germline values: CDR1 SGHVS, CDR2 FQNEAQ. The V end lost 5 bases, the J end lost 0 bases, and 17 bases lay between the germline ends. The CDR3 is 17 amino acids. This CDR3 is CASSPGFQKYSNQPQHF. In DNA form, the CDR3 reads TGTGCCAGCAGCCCGGGGTTTCAGAAGTATAGCAATCAGCCCCAGCATTTT. Complete variable domain (other parts from reference TRBV7-8 and TRBJ1-5): GAGVSQSPRYKVAKRGQDVALRCDPISGHVSLFWYQQALGQGPEFLTYFQNEAQLDKSGLPSDRFFAERPEGSVSTLKIQRTQQEDSAVYLCASSPGFQKYSNQPQHFGDGTRLSIL.

V gene TRBV10-3 combines with J gene TRBJ1-2, with 8 bases matching TRBD1. V shed 3 bases, J shed 1 base, and the junction held 7 bases outside the gene matches. Germline loops: CDR1 ENHRY, CDR2 SYGVKD. This CDR3 has 16 residues. In DNA, the CDR3 is TGTGCCATCAGTGAAATATGGACAGGGAATAACTATGGCTACACCTTC. This translates into CAISEIWTGNNYGYTF.

The genes are TRBV3-1 and TRBJ2-1; 8 bases agree with TRBD2. This CDR3 is built from 15 residues. In germline, CDR1 is LGHDT, CDR2 YNNKEL (reference sequence). The trim removed 2 bases at V and 8 bases at J, leaving 8 bases unmatched. CDR3: CASSQRTGGPDEQFF. CDR3 bases: TGTGCCAGCAGCCAACGTACGGGGGGGCCGGATGAGCAGTTCTTC.

This rearrangement joins TRBV2 to TRBJ2-2; TRBD2 aligns across 11 bases. The V segment lost 5 bases and the J segment 0 bases; nucleotides outside the gene matches: 5. CDR3 length: 17 amino acids. Per germline, CDR1 SNHLY and CDR2 FYNNEI. This chain's CDR3 is CASSKLAGGANTGELFF. The CDR3 region has the DNA TGTGCCAGCAGTAAGCTAGCGGGGGGCGCGAACACCGGGGAGCTGTTTTTT.

This clonotype was found a few times. J is TRBJ1-1 and V is TRBV6-5; TRBD1 might be the D (5 bases). This CDR3 is 13 amino acids long. Germline V gene sequence: CDR1 MNHEY, CDR2 SVGAGI. With 3 bases removed from V and 11 bases from J, the gap between germline ends came to 16 bases. The CDR3 nucleotides are TGTGCCAGCAGTTATTTGGGGGAGCGGTCGGCTTTCTTT. Translating it yields CASSYLGERSAFF.

The chain carries TRBV27 and TRBJ1-2; D is possibly TRBD1 (5 bases). The V gene's germline CDR1 is MNHEY and CDR2 SMNVEV (reference sequence). CDR3 length equals 14 residues. V lost 3 bases and J 1 base, leaving 9 bases between the germline ends. The CDR3 loop reads CASSFAGFNYGYTF. The DNA for the CDR3 is TGTGCCAGCAGTTTCGCAGGGTTTAACTATGGCTACACCTTC.

The genes are TRBV11-2 and TRBJ2-1; D is unclear. The V and J ends lost 3 bases and 4 bases respectively, with 22 bases between them. Germline V CDR1 and CDR2: SGHAT, FQNNGV. This CDR3 has 18 residues. The CDR3: CASSFVSVAGLGYNEQFF. CDR3 DNA: TGTGCCAGCAGCTTCGTCAGTGTGGCCGGGCTCGGGTACAATGAGCAGTTCTTC.

The rearrangement links TRBV11-3 to TRBJ2-1; 8 bases are a match to TRBD2. Trimming at V came to 5 bases and at J to 10 bases, leaving 10 bases not matched to a gene. Germline V gives CDR1 SGHNT, CDR2 YENEEA. This CDR3 has 14 residues. The CDR3 sequence is CASSEGSSGEEQFF. The CDR3, as DNA: TGTGCCAGCAGCGAAGGGAGTAGCGGGGAAGAGCAGTTCTTC. The entire variable domain, with the rest obtained from reference TRBV11-3 and TRBJ2-1, is as follows: EAGVVQSPRYKIIEKKQPVAFWCNPISGHNTLYWYLQNLGQGPELLIRYENEEAVDDSQLPKDRFSAERLKGVDSTLKIQPAELGDSAVYLCASSEGSSGEEQFFGPGTRLTVL.

This chain joins TRBV28 and TRBJ1-2; D is undetermined. In germline, CDR1 is MDHEN, CDR2 SYDVKM. CDR3 length equals 13 residues. Trimming removed 5 bases at V and 3 bases at J, with 10 bases between. CDR3 in amino acids: CASSPSRDYGYTF. DNA of the CDR3: TGTGCCAGCAGTCCCAGTAGGGACTATGGCTACACCTTC.

The chain links TRBV10-3 to TRBJ1-1, with 8 nucleotides matching TRBD1. The CDR3 runs 15 residues. The ends lost 2 bases at V and 2 bases at J; junction bases unmatched: 4. CDR1 and CDR2 (germline): ENHRY, SYGVKD. The CDR3 DNA follows: TGTGCCATCAGTGAGCCCGGACAGGGAAACACTGAAGCTTTCTTT. Residues: CAISEPGQGNTEAFF.

At least ten counts were recorded for this clonotype. V is TRBV29-1 and J is TRBJ2-7; D may be TRBD1 or TRBD2 (5 bases each). Germline lookup yields CDR1 SQVTM and CDR2 ANQGSEA. The CDR3 length is 12 residues. Trimming cost V 3 bases and J 5 bases, with 11 bases left between them. The CDR3 here is CSVDNGANEQYF. The CDR3 nucleotides are TGCAGCGTTGACAACGGGGCGAACGAGCAGTACTTC.

CDR3 DNA: TGTGCCAGCAGCTTCCGGGACGGGTTTTTGGAGCAGTACTTC. Protein product: CASSFRDGFLEQYF. V usage is TRBV5-4 and J usage is TRBJ2-7; D is perhaps TRBD1 or TRBD2 (5 bases each). From germline, CDR1 is SGHNT and CDR2 YYREEE (reference sequence). CDR3 size: 14 residues. V gave up 2 bases and J gave up 7 bases, with 16 bases separating them.

This rearrangement joins TRBV20-1 to TRBJ2-5; 9 bases line up with TRBD1. In germline, CDR1 is DFQATT, CDR2 SNEGSKA (reference sequence). J lost 5 bases, V lost 1 base, and 8 bases had no gene match. This CDR3 has 15 residues. The CDR3: CSARVLDRGRETQYF. CDR3 coding DNA: TGCAGTGCTAGAGTCTTAGACAGGGGGAGGGAGACCCAGTACTTC.

This clonotype was seen only a few times. V and J are TRBV20-1 and TRBJ2-4; 8 bases align to TRBD1. V trimming: 5 bases; J trimming: 8 bases; junction bases outside the gene matches: 11. Germline CDR1 reads DFQATT; CDR2 reads SNEGSKA (reference sequence). The CDR3 totals 14 residues. The CDR3 bases are TGCAGTGCTCGCCCATCGGACAGGGTGGACATTCAGTACTTC. It specifies CSARPSDRVDIQYF.

This clonotype was counted only a few times. This chain connects TRBV2 to TRBJ1-1, with D maybe TRBD1 (6 bases). Germline V gene lookup returns CDR1 SNHLY and CDR2 FYNNEI. The CDR3 is made up of 14 amino acids. V was trimmed by 6 bases and J by 5 bases, leaving 16 bases between them. CDR3 in amino acids: CASSLATGQTEAFF. CDR3 bases: TGTGCCAGCAGCCTCGCCACAGGGCAAACTGAAGCTTTCTTT.

The chain employs TRBV12-3 or TRBV12-4 and TRBJ2-7; the D is unclear. This CDR3 is 12 amino acids long. Trimming took 8 bases from V and 3 from J, leaving 11 bases between them. The CDR3 bases are TGTGCCAGCTGTCGCGAATTCTACGAGCAGTACTTC. Translated, it gives CASCREFYEQYF.

Only a few counts were recorded for this clonotype. This chain uses TRBV7-2 with TRBJ2-4; D ambiguous. CDR3 size: 15 residues. Germline V gene sequence: CDR1 SGHTA, CDR2 FQGNSA. V was shortened by 1 base and J by 0 bases, with 7 bases between the two germline ends. CDR3 bases: TGTGCCAGCAGCTTAGATATCCTAGCCAAAAACATTCAGTACTTC. Protein: CASSLDILAKNIQYF.